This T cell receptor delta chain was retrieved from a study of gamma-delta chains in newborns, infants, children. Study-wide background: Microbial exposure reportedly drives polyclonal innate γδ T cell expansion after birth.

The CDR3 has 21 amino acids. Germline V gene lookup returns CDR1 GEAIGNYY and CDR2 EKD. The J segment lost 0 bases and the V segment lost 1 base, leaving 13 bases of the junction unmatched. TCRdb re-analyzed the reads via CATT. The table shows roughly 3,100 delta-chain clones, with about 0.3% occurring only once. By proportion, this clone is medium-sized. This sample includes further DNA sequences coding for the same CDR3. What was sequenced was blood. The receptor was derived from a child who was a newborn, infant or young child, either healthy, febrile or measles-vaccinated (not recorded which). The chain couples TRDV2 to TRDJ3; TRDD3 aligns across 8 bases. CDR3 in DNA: TGTGCCTGTGACACGCCGGGGGATAGAGGAGGGGGCTCCTGGGACACCCGACAGATGTTTTTC. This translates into CACDTPGDRGGGSWDTRQMFF.